The rows below give T cell receptor beta chains drawn from one sample of a study of T-cell reconstitution after alpha-beta-depleted transplantation in children. TCRdb independently ran MiXCR on the PCR reads; one entry per CDR3 protein. The sample carries about 240,000 distinct CDR3 sequences, roughly 23% recorded once. This sample comprised PBMCs, obtained before TCRalphabeta/CD19-depleted stem cell transplant. These receptors came from a girl aged 2 to 9 with Fanconi anemia, due to receive a stem cell transplant. Each CDR3 is given with its conserved first and last residue. The order of the fields is CDR3 protein, CDR3 DNA, J gene, D gene, V gene, clone size. A D gene is named only where the DNA matches it firmly. The size of a clone is reported for some rows only, either as once, few or many, or as a class for expanded clones.

CSVEAWRGLYEQYF	TGCAGCGTTGAAGCTTGGAGGGGCCTATACGAGCAGTACTTC	TRBJ2-7	-	TRBV29-1	-
CASHGTRIWEQYF	TGTGCCAGCCATGGGACTAGAATCTGGGAGCAGTACTTC	TRBJ2-7	TRBD2	TRBV27	many
CASSQGPRAYEQYF	TGTGCCAGCAGCCAAGGACCCAGAGCCTACGAGCAGTACTTC	TRBJ2-7	-	TRBV4-2	many
CASSYTGGPSEQFF	TGTGCCAGCAGTTACACGGGAGGGCCCTCTGAGCAGTTCTTC	TRBJ2-1	TRBD2	TRBV6-5	once
CASTTPTYEQYF	TGTGCCAGCACGACACCCACCTACGAGCAGTACTTC	TRBJ2-7	-	TRBV25-1	few
CASSLGAGYGHGYTF	TGTGCCAGCAGTTTGGGCGCAGGGTATGGTCATGGCTACACCTTC	TRBJ1-2	-	TRBV27	few
CASSLDSGFYNEQFF	TGTGCCAGCAGCTTAGATTCGGGCTTCTACAATGAGCAGTTCTTC	TRBJ2-1	-	TRBV11-2	-
CASSKPNRGWGRNNEQFF	TGTGCCAGCAGCAAACCCAATCGAGGGTGGGGAAGGAACAATGAGCAGTTCTTC	TRBJ2-1	-	TRBV21-1	-
CASRQTSRYIF	TGTGCCAGCAGACAGACTAGTCGCTATATCTTT	TRBJ2-3	-	TRBV12-3/TRBV12-4	once
CSAPLLGQPQHF	TGCAGTGCTCCCCTCTTAGGGCAGCCCCAGCATTTT	TRBJ1-5	-	TRBV20-1	-
CSVVGPNYGYTF	TGCAGCGTTGTAGGGCCTAACTATGGCTACACCTTC	TRBJ1-2	-	TRBV29-1	few
CSAAGGTYEQYF	TGCAGCGCAGCAGGGGGCACCTACGAGCAGTACTTC	TRBJ2-7	TRBD1	TRBV29-1	many
CASSGQGLYGYTF	TGTGCCAGCAGTGGACAGGGACTCTATGGCTACACCTTC	TRBJ1-2	TRBD1	TRBV6-1	many
CSVVRGRNTEAFF	TGCAGCGTTGTTAGGGGCCGAAACACTGAAGCTTTCTTT	TRBJ1-1	-	TRBV29-1	-
CASSQVAAISSYEQYF	TGTGCCAGCAGCCAAGTTGCAGCTATTAGCTCCTACGAGCAGTACTTC	TRBJ2-7	-	TRBV3-1	-
CAWTLGGTGEKLFF	TGTGCCTGGACTCTAGGGGGGACCGGAGAAAAACTGTTTTTT	TRBJ1-4	-	TRBV30	-
CASSSRDRGHEQFF	TGTGCCAGCAGTTCGCGGGACAGGGGGCATGAGCAGTTCTTC	TRBJ2-1	TRBD1	TRBV12-3/TRBV12-4	few
CASSPLSYYEQYF	TGTGCCAGCAGTCCCCTCTCTTACTACGAGCAGTACTTC	TRBJ2-7	-	TRBV12-3/TRBV12-4	-
CSARDRILVYNEQFF	TGCAGTGCTAGAGATCGGATTTTGGTGTACAATGAGCAGTTCTTC	TRBJ2-1	-	TRBV20-1	-
CASSQVRQDYNEQFF	TGTGCCAGCAGCCAAGTCCGACAGGACTACAATGAGCAGTTCTTC	TRBJ2-1	-	TRBV4-2	many
CSVTSPSSYEQYF	TGCAGCGTTACTAGCCCGAGCTCCTACGAGCAGTACTTC	TRBJ2-7	-	TRBV29-1	-
CASSLMGADTEAFF	TGTGCCAGCAGTTTAATGGGGGCGGACACTGAAGCTTTCTTT	TRBJ1-1	-	TRBV12-3/TRBV12-4	many
CSARDRRLAGDEQFF	TGCAGTGCTAGAGATAGGAGACTAGCGGGAGATGAGCAGTTCTTC	TRBJ2-1	TRBD2	TRBV20-1	few
CSVGWVMRAGGTNTGELFF	TGCAGCGTTGGTTGGGTTATGAGGGCGGGAGGAACCAACACCGGGGAGCTGTTTTTT	TRBJ2-2	TRBD2	TRBV29-1	many
CASSWAEGRTYEQYF	TGTGCCAGCAGTTGGGCGGAGGGCCGAACCTACGAGCAGTACTTC	TRBJ2-7	-	TRBV27	-
CSVRRSGEETQYF	TGCAGCGTTCGACGATCAGGGGAGGAGACCCAGTACTTC	TRBJ2-5	-	TRBV29-1	many
CASSRGLAGQETQYF	TGTGCCAGCAGCCGAGGACTAGCGGGCCAAGAGACCCAGTACTTC	TRBJ2-5	TRBD2	TRBV7-8	-
CSVKAYSGFTDTQYF	TGCAGCGTGAAGGCTTATAGCGGGTTCACAGATACGCAGTATTTT	TRBJ2-3	TRBD2	TRBV29-1	many
CASSPRVTYEQYF	TGTGCCAGCAGCCCACGAGTAACTTACGAGCAGTACTTC	TRBJ2-7	-	TRBV4-2	few
CSGVGTGAFETQYF	TGCAGCGGCGTCGGGACAGGGGCGTTCGAGACCCAGTACTTC	TRBJ2-5	TRBD1	TRBV29-1	-
CATSDLWPGELFF	TGTGCCACCAGTGATTTGTGGCCCGGGGAGCTGTTTTTT	TRBJ2-2	-	TRBV24-1	many
CASSLPRETGVDDTQYF	TGTGCCAGCAGCTTACCGCGAGAGACAGGGGTTGACGATACGCAGTATTTT	TRBJ2-3	TRBD1	TRBV7-2	many
CASSKGRVGGRPSYEQYF	TGTGCCAGCAGCAAAGGGAGAGTTGGGGGCCGCCCTTCCTACGAGCAGTACTTC	TRBJ2-7	-	TRBV21-1	-
CATSDWARSGRSYEQYF	TGTGCCACCTCGGACTGGGCTCGGAGCGGGAGGTCCTACGAGCAGTACTTC	TRBJ2-7	-	TRBV21-1	-
CSVDRGAETQYF	TGCAGCGTTGACAGGGGAGCAGAGACCCAGTACTTC	TRBJ2-5	-	TRBV29-1	many
CASSEGLAGNLQETQYF	TGTGCCAGCAGTGAGGGGCTAGCGGGGAACCTCCAAGAGACCCAGTACTTC	TRBJ2-5	TRBD2	TRBV12-3/TRBV12-4	many
CASSTGPVGEQYF	TGTGCCAGCAGCACCGGGCCCGTGGGGGAGCAGTACTTC	TRBJ2-7	-	TRBV14	many
CSGGGLGGREQYF	TGCAGCGGGGGAGGTCTAGGAGGTCGAGAGCAGTACTTC	TRBJ2-7	-	TRBV29-1	few
CASSLWGSGSSDTQYF	TGTGCCAGCAGTTTATGGGGTAGCGGGAGTTCAGATACGCAGTATTTT	TRBJ2-3	TRBD2	TRBV28	many
CASSETRDSPSF	TGTGCCAGCAGTGAAACACGGGACTCGCCTTCCTTC	TRBJ2-1	-	TRBV12-3/TRBV12-4	many
CSAPRLAGGPAETQYF	TGCAGTGCTCCACGACTAGCGGGGGGGCCAGCGGAGACCCAGTACTTC	TRBJ2-5	TRBD2	TRBV20-1	-
CASSPPQGAETQYF	TGTGCCAGCAGTCCTCCACAGGGGGCTGAGACCCAGTACTTC	TRBJ2-5	TRBD1	TRBV28	few